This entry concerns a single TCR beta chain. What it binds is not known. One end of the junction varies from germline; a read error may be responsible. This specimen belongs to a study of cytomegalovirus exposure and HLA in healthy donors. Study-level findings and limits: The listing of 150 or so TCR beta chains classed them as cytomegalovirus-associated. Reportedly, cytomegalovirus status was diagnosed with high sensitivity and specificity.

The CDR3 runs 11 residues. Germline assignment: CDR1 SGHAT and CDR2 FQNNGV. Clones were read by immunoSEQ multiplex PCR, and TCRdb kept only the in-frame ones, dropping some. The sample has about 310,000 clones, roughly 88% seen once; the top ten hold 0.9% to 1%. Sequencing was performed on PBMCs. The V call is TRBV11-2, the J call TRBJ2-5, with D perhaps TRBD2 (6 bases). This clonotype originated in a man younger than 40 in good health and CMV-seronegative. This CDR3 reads CASSLYGRRDF. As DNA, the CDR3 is TGTGCCAGCAGCTTATATGGGCGGAGGGACTTC.